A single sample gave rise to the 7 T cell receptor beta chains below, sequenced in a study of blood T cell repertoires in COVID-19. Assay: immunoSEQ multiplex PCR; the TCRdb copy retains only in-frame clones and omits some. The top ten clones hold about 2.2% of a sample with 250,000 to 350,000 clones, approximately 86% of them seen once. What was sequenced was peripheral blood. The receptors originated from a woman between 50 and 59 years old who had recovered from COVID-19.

The CDR3 protein is CASRTRTGVYDYGYTF. CDR3 DNA: TGTGCCAGCAGGACCCGGACAGGGGTTTACGACTATGGCTACACCTTC. This chain joins TRBV28 and TRBJ1-2; TRBD1 matches 9 bases. This CDR3 is 16 amino acids long. From germline, CDR1 is MDHEN and CDR2 SYDVKM. Germline trimming cut 6 bases from V and 3 bases from J; bases unmatched to any gene: 11.

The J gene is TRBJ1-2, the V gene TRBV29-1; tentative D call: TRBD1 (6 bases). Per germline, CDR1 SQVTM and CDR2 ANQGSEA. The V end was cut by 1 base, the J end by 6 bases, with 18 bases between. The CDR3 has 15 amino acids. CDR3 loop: CSVEGGRGAQDGYTF. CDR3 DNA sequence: TGCAGCGTTGAAGGGGGTCGGGGGGCGCAGGATGGCTACACCTTC.

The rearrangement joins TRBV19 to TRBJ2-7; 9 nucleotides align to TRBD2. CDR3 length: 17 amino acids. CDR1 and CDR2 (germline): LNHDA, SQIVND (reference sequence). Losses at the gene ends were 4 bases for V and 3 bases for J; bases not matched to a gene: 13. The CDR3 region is CASSSGRAGISGYEQYF. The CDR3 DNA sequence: TGTGCCAGTAGTAGCGGGAGGGCCGGGATTTCCGGCTACGAGCAGTACTTC.

CDR3 sequence (DNA): TGTGCCAGTAGTATATCGAGGACAAACTATGGCTACACCTTC. Amino acid sequence: CASSISRTNYGYTF. The V gene is TRBV19, the J gene TRBJ1-2; the D gene is possibly TRBD1 (5 bases). Germline CDR1 reads LNHDA; CDR2 reads SQIVND (reference sequence). CDR3 length equals 14 residues. Trimming took 2 bases from V and 2 from J, leaving 9 bases between them.

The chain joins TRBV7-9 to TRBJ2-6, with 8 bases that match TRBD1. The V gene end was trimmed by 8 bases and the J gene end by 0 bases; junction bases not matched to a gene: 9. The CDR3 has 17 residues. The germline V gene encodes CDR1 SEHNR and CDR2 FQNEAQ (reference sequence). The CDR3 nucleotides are TGTGCCAGCGGCGGACAGGGAGTCGCCTCTGGGGCCAACGTCCTGACTTTC. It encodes CASGGQGVASGANVLTF.

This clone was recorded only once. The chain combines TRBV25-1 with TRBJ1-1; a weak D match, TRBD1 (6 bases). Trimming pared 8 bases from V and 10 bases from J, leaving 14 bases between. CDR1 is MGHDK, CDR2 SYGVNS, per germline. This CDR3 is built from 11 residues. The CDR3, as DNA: TGTGCCAGCGAAACAGGGTCTGGAGCTTTCTTT. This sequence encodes CASETGSGAFF. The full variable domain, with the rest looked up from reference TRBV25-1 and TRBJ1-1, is EADIYQTPRYLVIGTGKKITLECSQTMGHDKMYWYQQDPGMELHLIHYSYGVNSTEKGDLSSESTVSRIRTEHFPLTLESARPSHTSQYLCASETGSGAFFGQGTRLTVV.

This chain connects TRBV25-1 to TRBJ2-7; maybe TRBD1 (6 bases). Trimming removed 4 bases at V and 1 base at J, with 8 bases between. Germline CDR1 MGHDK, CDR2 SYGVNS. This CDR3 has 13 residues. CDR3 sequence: CASSGQVSYEQYF. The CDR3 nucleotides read TGTGCCAGCAGTGGACAGGTTTCCTACGAGCAGTACTTC.